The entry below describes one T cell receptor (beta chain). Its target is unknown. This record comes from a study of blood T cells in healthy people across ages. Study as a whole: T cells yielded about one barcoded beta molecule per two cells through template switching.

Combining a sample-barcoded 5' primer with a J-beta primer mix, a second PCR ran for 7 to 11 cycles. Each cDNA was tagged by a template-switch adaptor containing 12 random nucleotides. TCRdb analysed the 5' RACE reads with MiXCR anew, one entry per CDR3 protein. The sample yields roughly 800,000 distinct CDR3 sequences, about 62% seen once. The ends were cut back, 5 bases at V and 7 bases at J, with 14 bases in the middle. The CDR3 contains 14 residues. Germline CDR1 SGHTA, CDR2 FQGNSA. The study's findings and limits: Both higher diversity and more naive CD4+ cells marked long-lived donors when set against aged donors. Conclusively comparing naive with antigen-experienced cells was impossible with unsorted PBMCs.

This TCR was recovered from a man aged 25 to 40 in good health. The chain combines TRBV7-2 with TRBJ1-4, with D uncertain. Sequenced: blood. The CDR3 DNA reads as TGTGCCAGCAGCCCTCTGGTAGTCGGTGAAAAACTGTTTTTT. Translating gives CASSPLVVGEKLFF.